This T cell receptor beta chain came from a study of blood T cell repertoires in COVID-19. Study background: The origin of the acute and convalescent COVID-19 samples was the United States, Italy and Spain. Sources were T cells, B-cell-depleted T cells, or PBMCs; the material itself was cDNA or gDNA.

Clones were sequenced by immunoSEQ multiplex PCR, and TCRdb holds only the in-frame ones, with some missing. The table records hundreds of thousands of clones, approximately 81% of them present only once. Germline loops: CDR1 KGHSH, CDR2 LQKENI. The V gene lost 0 bases and the J gene lost 4 bases, with 7 bases spanning the gap. The length of the CDR3 is 15 residues. The receptor was derived from a woman of 80 years or more with active or convalescent COVID-19. This chain links TRBV18 with TRBJ2-6; no reliable D call. The sample comprised peripheral blood. The chain's CDR3 is CASSPPPFGANVLTF. CDR3 DNA sequence: TGTGCCAGCTCACCACCCCCGTTCGGGGCCAACGTCCTGACTTTC.